This T cell receptor (beta chain) was captured in a study of somatic mutations in cytotoxic T cells in rheumatoid arthritis (TCRdb year 2017). For context, the study as a whole: Right after diagnosis and prior to the start of any treatment, roughly 30 ml EDTA of peripheral blood was drawn from patients. Sorted V beta1+ cells also underwent TCRB sequencing, and some V beta antibody-stained T-cell populations were flow-sorted at nearly 100% purity on a FACSAria II or Sony SH800. To characterize clonality, the study used TCRB deep sequencing while asking whether somatic mutations are carried by expanded CD8+ T-cell clones in newly diagnosed, untreated rheumatoid arthritis. A total of about 67 rheumatoid arthritis patients and 20 healthy controls underwent TCRB deep sequencing. Median age was essentially the same in the patient group and the control group.

What the study reported, not specific to this receptor: No adjustment for multiple comparisons was made for the slight TRBV07 underrepresentation in patients. The largest CD8+ clone made up more than 20% of CD8+ cells in about an eighth of the roughly 60 patients, and blood and synovial fluid shared several identical CD8+ TCRB sequences. Viral specificity could not be ruled out by absence from virus-specific databases, and the antigen targets of the expanded CD8+ clones remained unknown. Rheumatoid arthritis patients and age-matched healthy controls did not significantly differ in CD8+ T-cell clonality. Healthy controls showed no age-related increase in CD8+ clonality, whereas patients did (Spearman r of about 0.52).

Genomic DNA underwent TCRB CDR3 sequencing using the immunoSEQ assay. In the paper's pipeline: Patient CD8+ clones larger than 1% were compared against published virus-specific TCRB sequences, and only a few matched. The analyses included only productive TCRB rearrangements. Defining a clone by its unique TCRB CDR3 sequence, the study calculated clonality as a productive clonality index derived from Shannon entropy. Repertoire overlap between two samples was calculated from the template counts of each clone relative to total templates per sample. V-gene usage from TCRB sequencing and V-gene usage measured by flow cytometry were correlated (Spearman r of 0.61). Entries here come from immuneACCESS through TCRdb and include only in-frame sequences with V and J called. Some clones fail to appear in such tables; in the studies checked, an unresolved V gene covers under half of the shortfall, and the cause of the remainder is unknown. The V and J calls and clone size were taken over from that table, and D and trimming were inferred from the DNA. The sample data list 18,000 or so clones, and roughly 87% of these were observed just once. The top ten constitute about 9% of the sample.

As concerns this clone: Its antigen is unknown. No much larger clonotype is one base removed from it; base qualities were not supplied.

CDR1 SGDLS and CDR2 YYNGEE were looked up in the germline V gene. Including cysteine and phenylalanine, the CDR3 has 13 amino acids. The only DNA kept is the CDR3, 39 bases in frame from the first base. V and J are truncated by 3 bases and 1 base respectively, leaving an intervening sequence of 7 bases. On an AutoMACS, CD4+ and CD8+ cells were isolated via positive magnetic bead selection, and their purity was verified by flow cytometry. Clonal expansions were first screened by flow cytometry with a TCR V beta antibody panel, then characterized by TCRB deep sequencing of sorted CD8+ fractions. Ficoll-Paque PLUS density gradient separation was used to isolate peripheral blood mononuclear cells. DNA was extracted from CD4-enriched, CD8-enriched or PBMC samples with Nucleospin Tissue or Tissue XS kits and quantified with a Qubit 2.0 fluorometer.

The sequence came from an adult with rheumatoid arthritis. In this chain, TRBV9 is recombined with TRBJ1-1; confidence is insufficient to name the D gene. Specimen: CD8+ T cells sorted from blood. The sequence in DNA is TGTGCCAGCAGCGCATCCGGGAACACTGAAGCTTTCTTT. Its amino acids are CASSASGNTEAFF.